Included here is one T cell receptor (beta chain) sequence, with context. What it binds is not known. J was trimmed by 4 bases and V by 4 bases; bases with no gene match: 13. CDR3 length: 16 residues. The germline V gene has CDR1 MNHNS and CDR2 SASEGT. The sample is drawn from a study of shared clonotypes between healthy human individuals. As for the study in general: The plates for each donor numbered three CD4 naive, three CD4 memory, two CD8 naive and one CD8 memory.

The study's findings and limits: Clonotypes shared by all four sorted-subset donors had higher generation probabilities than non-shared clonotypes. With a few donors compared, around 5% of naive CD4 clonotypes were shared.

Sequenced by immunoSEQ multiplex PCR; TCRdb stores in-frame clones only, minus some. The data contain about 680,000 clones, about 91% of them singletons. Terminally differentiated effector memory CD45RA+ cells were excluded from the naive CD8 cells, which were CD45RO-negative and positively selected for CCR7. This clonotype was obtained from a man aged 25-45 years in good health. What was sequenced was naive CD8+ T cells sorted from blood. The genes are TRBV6-1 and TRBJ2-7; 7 bases map to TRBD1. CDR3: CASSVTFEDRRYEQYF. The CDR3 DNA reads as TGTGCCAGCAGTGTTACTTTCGAGGACAGGAGGTACGAGCAGTACTTC.